The rows below give T cell receptor beta chains drawn from one sample of a study of regulatory T cells in long-lasting Graves disease. TCRdb re-derived calls from the multiplex PCR reads in MiXCR, one entry per CDR3 protein. Among more than 300,000 distinct CDR3 sequences listed, roughly 10% were seen once. These data are also associated with another study on T cells in Graves' hyperthyroidism and ophthalmopathy.

The specimen comprised peripheral blood mononuclear cells (PBMCs), sampled at new diagnosis, from a patient treated with antithyroid drugs. These receptors came from a woman between 18 and 30 years old with Graves disease. Each CDR3 is given with its conserved first and last residue. Fields, in order: D gene, CDR3 length, V gene, clone size, J gene, CDR3 DNA, CDR3 protein. The D gene is left open where the match is weak. Only part of the rows carry a size: once, few, many, or a class if the clone is expanded.

-	13	TRBV7-3	many	TRBJ1-1	TGTGCCAGCAGCAACTACTTGAACACTGAAGCTTTCTTT	CASSNYLNTEAFF
-	15	TRBV20-1	many	TRBJ2-1	TGCAGTGCTAGAAGGCAGCCCACCTCCTACAATGAGCAGTTCTTC	CSARRQPTSYNEQFF
-	14	TRBV7-9	many	TRBJ2-5	TGTGCCAGCAGCTTTGCAGGGTACCAAGAGACCCAGTACTTC	CASSFAGYQETQYF
-	13	TRBV10-3	few	TRBJ2-2	TGTGCCGCCCGCAGAGAGAACACCGGGGAGCTGTTTTTT	CAARRENTGELFF
-	15	TRBV20-1	many	TRBJ2-3	TGCAGTCCTTCCGCCGGGCTTCTGAGCACAGATACGCAGTATTTT	CSPSAGLLSTDTQYF
-	14	TRBV20-1	many	TRBJ2-1	TGCAGTGCTAGTTTTAACGCCCGACTTGGGAAGCAGTTCTTC	CSASFNARLGKQFF
-	16	TRBV12-5	many	TRBJ1-1	TGTGCTAGTGGTTTGTTACTACCCCGAATGAACACTGAAGCTTTCTTT	CASGLLLPRMNTEAFF
-	14	TRBV29-1	few	TRBJ2-7	TGCAGCGTTGAAGGGGATGGGGGCATCTACGAGCAGTACTTC	CSVEGDGGIYEQYF
-	15	TRBV29-1	few	TRBJ2-5	TGCAGCGTTGAGTTGGGGGACGGACAAATCGGGACCCAGTACTTC	CSVELGDGQIGTQYF
-	14	TRBV18	many	TRBJ2-3	TGTGCCAGCTCACCAAGGGACCCCAAGGATACGCAGTATTTT	CASSPRDPKDTQYF
TRBD1	13	TRBV11-3	many	TRBJ1-1	TGTGCCAGCAGCTTGGAGAACAGGGGTGAAGCTTTCTTT	CASSLENRGEAFF
-	15	TRBV6-5	-	TRBJ1-2	TGTGCCAGCAGTTTCCGCGGACAGAAGTATCATGGCTACACCTTC	CASSFRGQKYHGYTF
-	16	TRBV13	-	TRBJ2-1	TGTGCCAGCAGCTTAGAGACGGGGGCCCCGTACAATGAGCAGTTCTTC	CASSLETGAPYNEQFF
-	12	TRBV5-1	-	TRBJ1-1	TGCGCCAGCAGCATACAAGGGGAAGAAGCTTTCTTT	CASSIQGEEAFF
TRBD2	19	TRBV7-3	many	TRBJ2-3	TGTGCCAGCAGCCCCTTTTTCGAGACTAGCGGGAGGAGCACAGATACGCAGTATTTT	CASSPFFETSGRSTDTQYF
-	9	TRBV2	many	TRBJ2-7	TGTGCCAGCAGTGAAGAGCAGTACTTC	CASSEEQYF
-	17	TRBV10-3	many	TRBJ2-5	TGTGCCATCAGTGAGCCCCTGGGGGGGACAGCCCAAGAGACCCAGTACTTC	CAISEPLGGTAQETQYF
-	17	TRBV27	many	TRBJ2-1	TGTGCCAGCAGTCCCCAGATGTTGTGGGTACGGTACAATGAGCAGTTCTTC	CASSPQMLWVRYNEQFF
-	15	TRBV4-3	few	TRBJ2-1	TGCGCCAGCAGCCGACAGACAGGAGCCTACAATGAGCAGTTCTTC	CASSRQTGAYNEQFF
-	14	TRBV3-1	many	TRBJ1-1	TGTGCCAGCAGCCCGACGGTGGGGGGCACTGAAGCTTTCTTT	CASSPTVGGTEAFF
TRBD2	16	TRBV29-1	many	TRBJ2-3	TGCAGCGTAGCTATACGACTAGCGGAAAGCACAGATACGCAGTATTTT	CSVAIRLAESTDTQYF
-	12	TRBV15	many	TRBJ1-5	TGTGCCACCAGCAGAGCAGATCAGCCCCAGCATTTT	CATSRADQPQHF
-	14	TRBV10-2	few	TRBJ2-2	TGCGCCAGCAAAGTAGTCCGGCAAGCGGGGGAGCTGTTTTTT	CASKVVRQAGELFF